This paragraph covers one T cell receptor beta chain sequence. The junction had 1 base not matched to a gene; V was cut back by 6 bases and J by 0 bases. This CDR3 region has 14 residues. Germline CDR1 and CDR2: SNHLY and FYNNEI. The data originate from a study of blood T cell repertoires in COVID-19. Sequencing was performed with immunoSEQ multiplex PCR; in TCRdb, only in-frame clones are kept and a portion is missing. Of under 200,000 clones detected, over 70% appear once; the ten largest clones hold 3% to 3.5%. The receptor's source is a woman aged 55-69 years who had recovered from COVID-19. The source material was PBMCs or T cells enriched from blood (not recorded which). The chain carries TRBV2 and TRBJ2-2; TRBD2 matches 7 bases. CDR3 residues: CASRGLANTGELFF. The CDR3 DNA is TGTGCCAGCAGAGGACTAGCGAACACCGGGGAGCTGTTTTTT.